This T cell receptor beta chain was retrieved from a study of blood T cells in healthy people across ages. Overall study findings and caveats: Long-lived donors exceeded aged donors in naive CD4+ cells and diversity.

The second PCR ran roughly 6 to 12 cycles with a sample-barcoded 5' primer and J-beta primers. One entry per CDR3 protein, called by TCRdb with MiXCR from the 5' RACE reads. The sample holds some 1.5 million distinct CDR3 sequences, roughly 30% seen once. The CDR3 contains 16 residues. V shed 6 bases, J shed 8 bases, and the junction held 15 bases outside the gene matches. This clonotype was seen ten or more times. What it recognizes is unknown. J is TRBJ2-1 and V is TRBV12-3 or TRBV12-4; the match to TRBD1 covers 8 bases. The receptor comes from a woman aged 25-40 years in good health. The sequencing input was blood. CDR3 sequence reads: CASSSPGGISRDEQFF. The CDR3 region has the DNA TGTGCCAGCAGCTCCCCAGGGGGCATTAGTAGGGATGAGCAGTTCTTC.